What follows are 7 T cell receptor beta chains derived from one specimen sequenced in a study of blood T cell repertoires in COVID-19. TCRdb keeps only in-frame clones here, not all; method: immunoSEQ multiplex PCR. Among about 280,000 clones listed, roughly 80% were seen once. The sequenced sample was PBMCs or T cells enriched from blood (not recorded which). The receptor source for this set is a man aged 35 to 55 who had been exposed to COVID-19.

The V and J genes are TRBV29-1 and TRBJ1-1; tentatively, D is TRBD1 (5 bases). Germline CDR1 is SQVTM and CDR2 is ANQGSEA. Trimming removed 4 bases at V and 4 bases at J, with 10 bases between. The CDR3 is 12 amino acids. CDR3 nucleotides: TGCAGCGTTGGTCAGGGCGGCACTGAAGCTTTCTTT. Translation: CSVGQGGTEAFF.

V and J are TRBV7-2 and TRBJ2-7; 13 bases line up with TRBD2. This CDR3 spans 15 amino acids. V shed 5 bases, J shed 5 bases, and the junction held 6 bases outside the gene matches. The germline gives CDR1 SGHTA, CDR2 FQGNSA. The CDR3 DNA sequence: TGTGCCAGCAGCCCCTGGACTAGCGGGAGTAACGAGCAGTACTTC. It translates to CASSPWTSGSNEQYF. The full variable domain, with the rest looked up from reference TRBV7-2 and TRBJ2-7, is GAGVSQSPSNKVTEKGKDVELRCDPISGHTALYWYRQSLGQGLEFLIYFQGNSAPDKSGLPSDRFSAERTGGSVSTLTIQRTQQEDSAVYLCASSPWTSGSNEQYFGPGTRLTVT.

This clone came up once. The V and J genes are TRBV6-1 and TRBJ2-7; perhaps TRBD2 as D (7 bases). The CDR3 covers 17 residues. V was clipped by 1 base and J by 0 bases, with 16 bases between them. Germline CDR1 and CDR2: MNHNS and SASEGT. CDR3 amino acids: CASSEGLGGHNSYEQYF. The DNA of the CDR3 is TGTGCCAGCAGTGAAGGGTTGGGGGGGCACAACTCCTACGAGCAGTACTTC.

V and J are TRBV19 and TRBJ1-1; TRBD1 is a possible D gene (6 bases). The V end was cut by 6 bases, the J end by 1 base, with 21 bases between. Germline loops: CDR1 LNHDA, CDR2 SQIVND (reference sequence). This CDR3 comprises 17 residues. The CDR3 DNA follows: TGTGCCAGTAGCCCCAGAGTCCCTTCGACAGGGAACACTGAAGCTTTCTTT. Its protein product is CASSPRVPSTGNTEAFF.

The rearrangement uses TRBV7-8 and TRBJ1-1, with 7 bases identical to TRBD1. The length of the CDR3 is 15 residues. Germline V gene lookup returns CDR1 SGHVS and CDR2 FQNEAQ. Trimming took 7 bases from V and 8 from J; bases not matched to a gene: 16. The CDR3 DNA reads TGTGCCAGCACCTCACCATCCGCAGGGGGAGAGGAAGCTTTCTTT. This translates into CASTSPSAGGEEAFF.

This clone was found once. The V call is TRBV2, the J call TRBJ1-5; 7 bases agree with TRBD1. The length of the CDR3 is 14 residues. J gave up 3 bases and V 5 bases, and 4 bases lay outside the gene matches. Germline lookup yields CDR1 SNHLY and CDR2 FYNNEI. DNA for the CDR3: TGTGCCAGCAGTCCACAGGGGATCAATCAGCCCCAGCATTTT. This gives the protein CASSPQGINQPQHF. Drawing the rest from reference TRBV2 and TRBJ1-5, the complete variable domain is EPEVTQTPSHQVTQMGQEVILRCVPISNHLYFYWYRQILGQKVEFLVSFYNNEISEKSEIFDDQFSVERPDGSNFTLKIRSTKLEDSAMYFCASSPQGINQPQHFGDGTRLSIL.

The chain has TRBV29-1 and TRBJ2-7; D is unclear. The V end lost 0 bases, the J end lost 1 base, and 10 bases lay between the germline ends. The CDR3 is 14 residues long. Germline loops: CDR1 SQVTM, CDR2 ANQGSEA. The chain's CDR3 is CSVEDVPESYEQYF. CDR3 nucleotides: TGCAGCGTTGAAGACGTGCCCGAGTCCTACGAGCAGTACTTC.